This entry lists 9 T cell receptor beta chains sequenced from one sample in a study of blood T cell repertoires in COVID-19. Clones were read by immunoSEQ multiplex PCR, and TCRdb kept only the in-frame ones, dropping some. The sample has 85,000 to 100,000 clones, around 90% seen once. The sequencing input was peripheral blood. These receptors were taken from a man between 50 and 59 years old with COVID-19, enrolled during active disease.

Only a few counts were recorded for this clone. This chain links TRBV18 with TRBJ2-7, with D maybe TRBD1 (6 bases). V dropped 3 bases and J dropped 5 bases, with 17 bases sitting between them. This CDR3 region has 15 residues. Germline values: CDR1 KGHSH, CDR2 LQKENI. The CDR3: CASSPIYPGADEQYF. CDR3 bases: TGTGCCAGCTCACCCATTTACCCAGGGGCGGACGAGCAGTACTTC. Full variable domain (outside the CDR3, taken from reference TRBV18 and TRBJ2-7): NAGVMQNPRHLVRRRGQEARLRCSPMKGHSHVYWYRQLPEEGLKFMVYLQKENIIDESGMPKERFSAEFPKEGPSILRIQQVVRGDSAAYFCASSPIYPGADEQYFGPGTRLTVT.

CDR3 sequence (DNA): TGCAGTCAACAGGCGATCTATGGCTACACCTTC. This sequence encodes CSQQAIYGYTF. V is TRBV20-1 and J is TRBJ1-2; TRBD1 is a possible D gene (5 bases). Germline-derived CDR1 and CDR2 are DFQATT and SNEGSKA (reference sequence). CDR3 size: 11 residues. V shed 8 bases and J shed 4 bases, with 11 bases lying between them.

The chain has TRBV6-5 and TRBJ2-7, with a tentative D call TRBD1 (6 bases). V lost 5 bases and J lost 0, with 11 bases in between. Germline loops: CDR1 MNHEY, CDR2 SVGAGI. The length of the CDR3 is 14 residues. The CDR3 here is CASSPGTPSYEQYF. CDR3 DNA: TGTGCCAGCAGTCCCGGGACACCCTCCTACGAGCAGTACTTC.

The chain recombines TRBV7-9 with TRBJ1-2, with 10 bases lining up with TRBD1. Germline V gene data show CDR1 as SEHNR and CDR2 as FQNEAQ (reference sequence). Trimming cost V 3 bases and J 1 base; bases outside gene matches: 5. The CDR3 sequence is 16 residues long. CDR3 in amino acids: CASSFGTGVNNYGYTF. CDR3 nucleotides: TGTGCCAGCAGCTTCGGGACAGGGGTGAATAACTATGGCTACACCTTC.

V is TRBV19 and J is TRBJ2-7; 7 bases are shared with TRBD1. This CDR3 has 16 amino acids. Germline V gives CDR1 LNHDA, CDR2 SQIVND (reference sequence). V was clipped by 2 bases and J by 0 bases; unmatched bases: 7. DNA for the CDR3: TGTGCCAGTAGTATATCAGGGACAGTAAGCTCCTACGAGCAGTACTTC. It is translated as CASSISGTVSSYEQYF. Full variable domain (outside the CDR3, taken from reference TRBV19 and TRBJ2-7): DGGITQSPKYLFRKEGQNVTLSCEQNLNHDAMYWYRQDPGQGLRLIYYSQIVNDFQKGDIAEGYSVSREKKESFPLTVTSAQKNPTAFYLCASSISGTVSSYEQYFGPGTRLTVT.

This chain links TRBV7-9 with TRBJ2-1, with no clear D. CDR1 is SEHNR, CDR2 FQNEAQ, per germline (reference sequence). V was clipped by 3 bases and J by 0 bases, with 9 bases between them. The CDR3 covers 15 residues. CDR3 coding DNA: TGTGCCAGCAGCTTTCCTGGTAGCTCCTACAATGAGCAGTTCTTC. Its protein product is CASSFPGSSYNEQFF.

The J gene is TRBJ2-3, the V gene TRBV7-9, with D perhaps matching TRBD2 (5 bases). The CDR3 contains 14 residues. Looked up from germline, CDR1 is SEHNR and CDR2 is FQNEAQ (reference sequence). V lost 5 bases, J lost 2 bases, and 11 bases lay in between. The CDR3 protein is CASSLGLNTDTQYF. The DNA for the CDR3 is TGTGCCAGCAGCCTCGGACTCAACACAGATACGCAGTATTTT. The full variable domain, its missing parts supplied by reference TRBV7-9 and TRBJ2-3, is DTGVSQNPRHKITKRGQNVTFRCDPISEHNRLYWYRQTLGQGPEFLTYFQNEAQLEKSRLLSDRFSAERPKGSFSTLEIQRTEQGDSAMYLCASSLGLNTDTQYFGPGTRLTVL.

This clone was picked up a small number of times. The V call is TRBV7-2, the J call TRBJ1-2; a possible D gene is TRBD1 (6 bases). The CDR3 spans 15 residues. V dropped 4 bases and J dropped 5 bases, with 17 bases sitting between them. The V gene's germline CDR1 is SGHTA and CDR2 FQGNSA. This CDR3 is CASSSPYRVRYGYTF. As DNA, the CDR3 is TGTGCCAGCAGCTCCCCCTACAGGGTTCGGTATGGCTACACCTTC.

A single count supports this clone. V gene TRBV7-6 combines with J gene TRBJ2-7, with 12 bases lining up with TRBD1. CDR3 size: 15 residues. CDR1 and CDR2 from the germline V gene are SGHVS and FNYEAQ. Trimming removed 5 bases from V and 7 bases from J; junction bases left unmatched: 9. This CDR3 is CASSRRDRGLWEQYF. In nucleotides, the CDR3 is TGTGCCAGCAGCCGGCGGGACAGGGGGCTGTGGGAGCAGTACTTC.